This entry features one T cell receptor beta chain sequence. The sample comes from a study of blood T cell repertoires in COVID-19. At the level of the study: Specimens from acute and convalescent COVID-19 originated in the United States, Italy and Spain. Nucleic acid was either cDNA or gDNA, and it came from T cells, B-cell-depleted T cells, or PBMCs.

Methods used by the authors: Nucleated cell number was recorded as an estimate derived from reference gene primer amplification. Measured with immunoSEQ multiplex PCR; TCRdb has only the in-frame clones, and not every one. V and J calls and clone size are copied from that table; D and trimming were computed from the DNA. The table shows about 130,000 clones, with roughly 88% occurring only once. CDR3 length: 14 amino acids. Unmatched junction bases numbered 6, after V lost 5 bases and J lost 4 bases. The germline gives CDR1 SGHTA, CDR2 FQGNSA. Sequencing was performed on peripheral blood. This sequence was found in a woman aged 80 or over with acute or convalescent COVID-19. The V call is TRBV7-2, the J call TRBJ1-2; TRBD1 agrees at 8 bases. CDR3 DNA sequence: TGTGCCAGCAGCCCAGGACAGGGCCGCTATGGCTACACCTTC. Translation gives CASSPGQGRYGYTF.